This T cell receptor beta chain is drawn from a study of blood T cell repertoires in COVID-19. Study information: Spain, Italy and the United States supplied samples that represented acute and convalescent COVID-19.

There are a few counts of this clone. Original handling: Using reference gene primer amplification, nucleated cell counts were estimated. The repertoire was sequenced with immunoSEQ multiplex PCR; TCRdb's copy has only in-frame clones and lacks some. The DNA was the basis for D and trimming; V, J and clone size are from that table. Of 200,000 to 300,000 clones listed, 75% to 90% are singletons. Germline V gene sequence: CDR1 SGHNT, CDR2 YYREEE (reference sequence). Trimming removed 0 bases from V and 0 bases from J, with 9 bases in between. The length of the CDR3 is 15 residues. Sequencing input: peripheral blood. The TCR sequence derives from a woman in her 40s who had recovered from COVID-19. The chain joins TRBV5-4 to TRBJ1-2, with D unresolved. CDR3 amino acids: CASSLDRSTNYGYTF. CDR3 DNA sequence: TGTGCCAGCAGCTTGGACAGATCCACTAACTATGGCTACACCTTC.